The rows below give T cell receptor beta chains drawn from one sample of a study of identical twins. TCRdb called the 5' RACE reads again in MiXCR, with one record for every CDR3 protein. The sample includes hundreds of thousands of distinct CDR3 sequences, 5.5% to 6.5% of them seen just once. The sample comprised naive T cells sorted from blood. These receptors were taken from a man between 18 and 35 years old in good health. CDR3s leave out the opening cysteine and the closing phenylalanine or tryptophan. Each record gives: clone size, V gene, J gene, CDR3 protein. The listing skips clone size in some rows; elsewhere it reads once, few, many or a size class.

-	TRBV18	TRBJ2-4	ASSTPLGKSGDANIQY
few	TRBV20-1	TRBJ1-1	SAQPGVSTEAF
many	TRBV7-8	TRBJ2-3	ASSFLRRPGQGSDTQY
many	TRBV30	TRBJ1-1	AWSAKTGSLEAF
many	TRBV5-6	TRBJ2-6	ASSLVRDVRLSGANVLT
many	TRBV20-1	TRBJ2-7	SARDGRDYEQY
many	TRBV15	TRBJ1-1	ATSRFRATEAF
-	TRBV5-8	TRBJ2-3	ASSFGGFDTQY
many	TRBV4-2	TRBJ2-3	ASSQGDSGTTDTQY
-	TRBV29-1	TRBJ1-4	SVARDREKLF
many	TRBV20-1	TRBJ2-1	SARELPYNEQF
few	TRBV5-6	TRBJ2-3	ASSSRLGGPDTQY
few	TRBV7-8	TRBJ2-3	ASSVGPGLRTDTQY
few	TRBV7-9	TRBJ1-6	ASSLAQNSPLH
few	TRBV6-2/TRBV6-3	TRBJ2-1	ASSYDWRGQF
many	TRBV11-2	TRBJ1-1	ASSLYTKAGGEGTEAF
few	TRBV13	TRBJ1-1	ASLTLGGAYMNTEAF
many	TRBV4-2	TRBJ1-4	ASSQRQGADEKLF
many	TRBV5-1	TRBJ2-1	ASSLLAESSYNEQF
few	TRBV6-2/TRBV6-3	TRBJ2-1	ASAWGARSYNEQF
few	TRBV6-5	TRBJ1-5	ASSYSRRGQAHQPQH
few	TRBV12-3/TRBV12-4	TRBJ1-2	ASRPGRLSYT
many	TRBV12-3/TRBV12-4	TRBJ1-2	ASSFAQGYGYT
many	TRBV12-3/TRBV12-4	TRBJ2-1	ASSLWLDEQF
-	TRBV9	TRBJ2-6	ASSAPWGANVLT
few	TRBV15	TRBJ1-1	ATSVRQGPGGTEAF
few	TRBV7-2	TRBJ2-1	ASSFWDFYNEQF
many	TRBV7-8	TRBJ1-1	ASSSGTEFEAF
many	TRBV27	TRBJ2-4	ASRKDNIQY
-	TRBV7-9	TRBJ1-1	ASSAGHRMNTEAF
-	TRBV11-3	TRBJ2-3	ASSSRQPGTDTQY
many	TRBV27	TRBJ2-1	ASSLSPWGGVEVSYNEQF
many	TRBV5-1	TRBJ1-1	ASRGDGLNTEAF
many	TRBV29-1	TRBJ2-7	SVESGHTYEQY
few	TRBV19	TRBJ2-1	ASRPLAGAYRDEQF
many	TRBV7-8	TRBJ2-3	ASNQGAKDTQY
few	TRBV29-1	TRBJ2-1	SVEASGRAHEQF
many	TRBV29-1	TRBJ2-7	SVVLRDRAREQY
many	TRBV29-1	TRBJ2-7	SVSEGAYEQY
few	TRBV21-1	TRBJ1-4	ASSKGGGFEDEKLF
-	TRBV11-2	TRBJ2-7	ASSLDPAGVVEQY
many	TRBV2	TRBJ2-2	ASGQQIFAGELF
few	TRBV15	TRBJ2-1	ATSRDMGGRLGEQF
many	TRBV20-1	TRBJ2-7	SASRSGQLSYEQY
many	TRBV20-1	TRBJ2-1	SSSGLPNEQF
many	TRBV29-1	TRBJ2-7	SVEDPAGNVYEQY
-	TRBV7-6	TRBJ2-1	ASSSQDSYNEQF